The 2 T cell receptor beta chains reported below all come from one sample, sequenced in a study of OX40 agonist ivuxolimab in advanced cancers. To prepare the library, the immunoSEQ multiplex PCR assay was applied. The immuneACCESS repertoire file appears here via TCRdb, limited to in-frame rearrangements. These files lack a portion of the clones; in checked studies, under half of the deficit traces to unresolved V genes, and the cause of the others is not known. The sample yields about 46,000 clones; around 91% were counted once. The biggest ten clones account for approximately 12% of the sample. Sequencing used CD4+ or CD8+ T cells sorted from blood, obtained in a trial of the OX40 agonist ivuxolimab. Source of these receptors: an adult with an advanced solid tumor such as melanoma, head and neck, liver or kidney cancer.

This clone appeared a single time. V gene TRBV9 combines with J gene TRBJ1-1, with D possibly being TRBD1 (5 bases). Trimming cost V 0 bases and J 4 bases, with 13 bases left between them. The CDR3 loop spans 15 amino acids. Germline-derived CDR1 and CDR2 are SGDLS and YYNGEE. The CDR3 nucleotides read TGTGCCAGCAGCGTAGCCCAGGGAGGTCGCACTGAAGCTTTCTTT. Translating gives CASSVAQGGRTEAFF. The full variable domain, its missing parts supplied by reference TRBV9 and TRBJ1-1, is DSGVTQTPKHLITATGQRVTLRCSPRSGDLSVYWYQQSLDQGLQFLIQYYNGEERAKGNILERFSAQQFPDLHSELNLSSLELGDSALYFCASSVAQGGRTEAFFGQGTRLTVV.

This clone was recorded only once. The CDR3 spells CASSSPSLPSYEQYF. Here the CDR3 DNA reads TGTGCCAGCAGCTCCCCTAGCCTTCCTTCCTACGAGCAGTACTTC. The V call is TRBV7-9, the J call TRBJ2-7, with a tentative D call TRBD2 (5 bases). Germline V gene data show CDR1 as SEHNR and CDR2 as FQNEAQ (reference sequence). The CDR3 spans 15 residues. With 4 bases removed from V and 1 base from J, the gap between germline ends came to 14 bases.